This entry is about one TCR beta chain. The sample originates from a study of shared clonotypes between healthy human individuals. Study-level information: There were three CD4 naive, three CD4 memory, two CD8 naive and one CD8 memory plates per donor.

Using immunoSEQ multiplex PCR, the repertoire was profiled, and TCRdb retains in-frame clones only, with some absent. The sample holds around 330,000 clones, approximately 79% seen once. This CDR3 is built from 14 residues. Trimming at V came to 8 bases and at J to 5 bases, leaving 9 bases not matched to a gene. Germline CDR1 is SGHDT and CDR2 is YYEEEE. The origin of this receptor is a man aged 25 to 40 in good health. V gene TRBV5-6 combines with J gene TRBJ2-1; TRBD1 matches 8 bases. What was sequenced was memory CD4+ T cells sorted from blood. Subset meaning: CD45RA-negative fraction. For the CDR3, the DNA is TGTGCCAGTTCTCGGGACAGGAGAAACAATGAGCAGTTCTTC. It is translated as CASSRDRRNNEQFF.